Listed below are T cell receptor beta chains from one sample, sequenced in a study of blood T cell repertoires in COVID-19. Libraries were prepared by immunoSEQ multiplex PCR; TCRdb keeps only in-frame clonotypes and omits some of them. The table lists 150,000 to 180,000 clones, around 83% of them singletons. The sequenced sample was peripheral blood. The receptor set was obtained from a woman in her sixties or seventies with acute or convalescent COVID-19. Both conserved end residues are part of each CDR3. A D gene is named only where the DNA matches it firmly. Not all rows give a size; the values are once, few, many and, for expanded clones, a class.

CDR3 length | clone size | J gene | V gene | D gene | CDR3 DNA | CDR3 protein
16 | . | TRBJ2-3 | TRBV5-1 | TRBD2 | TGCGCCAGCAGCGCACCTAGCGGGGGACCCACAGATACGCAGTATTTT | CASSAPSGGPTDTQYF
15 | . | TRBJ2-5 | TRBV5-5 | . | TGTGCCAGCAGCTTGGTTGGGCTGGAGGAAGAGACCCAGTACTTC | CASSLVGLEEETQYF
14 | . | TRBJ2-3 | TRBV19 | TRBD2 | TGTGCCAGTTCCTCGGGACTAGGCACAGATACGCAGTATTTT | CASSSGLGTDTQYF
13 | once | TRBJ1-2 | TRBV30 | TRBD1 | TGTGCCTGGAGTCGGGAGGGGGCGTTTGGCTACACCTTC | CAWSREGAFGYTF
16 | . | TRBJ1-5 | TRBV18 | TRBD1 | TGTGCCAGCTCACCAACGGGACAGGGTAGAAATCAGCCCCAGCATTTT | CASSPTGQGRNQPQHF
11 | . | TRBJ1-5 | TRBV20-1 | . | TGCAGTGCTCGACAGCGCCAGGTCCAGCATTTT | CSARQRQVQHF
18 | . | TRBJ2-3 | TRBV7-9 | TRBD2 | TGTGCCAGCAGCCCTATTAGGGGCGGTGGCGGGGGTACAGATACGCAGTATTTT | CASSPIRGGGGGTDTQYF
13 | . | TRBJ2-5 | TRBV29-1 | TRBD1 | TGCAGCGTAGACAGGGGGACCCAAGAGACCCAGTACTTC | CSVDRGTQETQYF
18 | . | TRBJ1-3 | TRBV5-1 | TRBD1 | TGCGCCAGCAGCTTGGATTGGACAGGGCCTGAAAATGGAAACACCATATATTTT | CASSLDWTGPENGNTIYF
19 | . | TRBJ1-6 | TRBV10-1 | TRBD1 | TGCGCCAGCAGAGCTCGCAGAAGACAGGGGCCCACCTATAATTCACCCCTCCACTTT | CASRARRRQGPTYNSPLHF
15 | . | TRBJ2-7 | TRBV5-8 | . | TGTGCCAGCAGCTCGCGTTCTACCCTCTCCTACGAGCAGTACTTC | CASSSRSTLSYEQYF
14 | . | TRBJ2-7 | TRBV6-5 | TRBD2 | TGTGCCAGCAGTTATGGGACTAGCAATTCGGAGCAGTACTTC | CASSYGTSNSEQYF
17 | . | TRBJ1-1 | TRBV5-5 | . | TGTGCCAGCAGCCTCACATTAACTTCACAGATAAACACTGAAGCTTTCTTT | CASSLTLTSQINTEAFF
12 | . | TRBJ1-1 | TRBV3-1/TRBV3-2 | . | TGTGCCAGCAGTGCAGAGGGCGGTGAAGCTTTCTTT | CASSAEGGEAFF
16 | . | TRBJ1-2 | TRBV6-5 | . | TGTGCCAGCAGTTACTCGATATTACAGACCCCTGCTGGCTACACCTTC | CASSYSILQTPAGYTF
17 | . | TRBJ1-6 | TRBV27 | . | TGTGCCAGCAGTCCTCACCGAGGGTTCGACTATAATTCACCCCTCCACTTT | CASSPHRGFDYNSPLHF
17 | . | TRBJ2-3 | TRBV4-1 | TRBD2 | TGCGCCAGCAGCCATTCCCGCAGACTAGCGGGGATGGATACGCAGTATTTT | CASSHSRRLAGMDTQYF
13 | once | TRBJ1-1 | TRBV29-1 | TRBD1 | TGCAGCGTTGACAGGGGGCTAGGGACTGAAGCTTTCTTT | CSVDRGLGTEAFF
15 | few | TRBJ1-1 | TRBV7-9 | . | TGTGCCAGCAGCGGAGACAGGCCCATGAACACTGAAGCTTTCTTT | CASSGDRPMNTEAFF
17 | . | TRBJ1-6 | TRBV5-1 | TRBD1 | TGCGCCAGCAGCTTGGCCCTGGACAGGGGGCTAGGTTCACCCCTCCACTTT | CASSLALDRGLGSPLHF
14 | . | TRBJ2-3 | TRBV19 | . | TGTGCCAGTAGTAAGGGGGGGTCGGCAGATACGCAGTATTTT | CASSKGGSADTQYF
13 | once | TRBJ1-4 | TRBV10-2 | . | TGCGCCAGCATGCGGGGGTTAGGTGAAAAACTGTTTTTT | CASMRGLGEKLFF
16 | . | TRBJ1-1 | TRBV2 | TRBD1 | TGTGCCAGCAGTGAGGGACAGCTCATGATGAACACTGAAGCTTTCTTT | CASSEGQLMMNTEAFF
13 | . | TRBJ1-1 | TRBV12-3/TRBV12-4 | . | TGTGCCAGCAACGAACAGGAGAACACTGAAGCTTTCTTT | CASNEQENTEAFF
13 | . | TRBJ1-4 | TRBV30 | . | TGTGCCTGGGTCGACGGGGGAAATGAAAAACTGTTTTTT | CAWVDGGNEKLFF
15 | . | TRBJ2-3 | TRBV2 | . | TGTGCCAGCAGAAAAGGGGGGGGCGGCCCAGATACGCAGTATTTT | CASRKGGGGPDTQYF
14 | few | TRBJ1-4 | TRBV18 | . | TGTGCCAGCTCAGCGGGTGCAACTAATGAAAAACTGTTTTTT | CASSAGATNEKLFF
16 | . | TRBJ2-7 | TRBV3-1/TRBV3-2 | TRBD2 | TGTGCCAGCAGCTATTCCGGGACTAGCGGGTCCGGCGAGCAGTACTTC | CASSYSGTSGSGEQYF
18 | once | TRBJ2-3 | TRBV7-3 | TRBD2 | TGTGCCAGCAGCTCCCTGCCTCGACTAGCGGGGGGCACAGATACGCAGTATTTT | CASSSLPRLAGGTDTQYF
14 | . | TRBJ2-1 | TRBV7-3 | TRBD1 | TGTGCCAGCAGCTTGGGGACAGGGTACAATGAGCAGTTCTTC | CASSLGTGYNEQFF
14 | . | TRBJ1-1 | TRBV6-5 | . | TGTGCCAGCCCTCCGACAGCCATGAACACTGAAGCTTTCTTT | CASPPTAMNTEAFF
14 | . | TRBJ2-1 | TRBV4-1 | . | TGCGCCAGCAGTCAACCGACTAGGAGGCGTGAGCAGTTCTTC | CASSQPTRRREQFF
13 | . | TRBJ1-2 | TRBV7-3 | . | TGTGCCAGCAGCTTACGACAGCACTATGGCTACACCTTC | CASSLRQHYGYTF
14 | . | TRBJ2-2 | TRBV9 | . | TGTGCCAGCAGCGAGGGGGGGCGCACCGGGGAGCTGTTTTTT | CASSEGGRTGELFF
15 | . | TRBJ2-5 | TRBV9 | TRBD2 | TGTGCCAGCAGCGCCCAACTAGCGGGGGGGGAGACCCAGTACTTC | CASSAQLAGGETQYF
15 | . | TRBJ1-1 | TRBV18 | . | TGTGCCAGCTCACGACTAGAAGAATTGAACACTGAAGCTTTCTTT | CASSRLEELNTEAFF
16 | . | TRBJ1-5 | TRBV3-1/TRBV3-2 | . | TGTGCCAGCAGCCAAGGACACGGGGGGCGCGGTCAGCCCCAGCATTTT | CASSQGHGGRGQPQHF
17 | . | TRBJ2-5 | TRBV6-1 | TRBD2 | TGTGCCAGCAGTGAATCGACTAGCGGGATAACGAAAGAGACCCAGTACTTC | CASSESTSGITKETQYF
14 | . | TRBJ1-2 | TRBV27 | . | TGTGCCAGCAGTTACCAGGGTCACGCTGGAGGCTACACCTTC | CASSYQGHAGGYTF